The present entry profiles one T cell receptor beta chain with its context. The clone's antigen remains unknown. The read ends 3 residues shy of where the CDR3 ends; the end is completed using the germline J gene. Every participant had a single incident cervical HPV16 infection, and prevalent HPV16 infections were excluded. Cervical HPV DNA was detected by MY09/MY11 PCR, and genotyping was performed by dot-blot hybridization. Roughly 16 mL of heparinized blood were centrifuged, and the buffy coat was split into aliquots, frozen at -30 degrees C, and then kept at -80 degrees C. QIAGEN kits were used to extract genomic DNA from the buffy coat specimens. The germline V gene (reference sequence) supplies CDR1 MNHEY and CDR2 SMNVEV. Trimming removed 3 bases from V and 5 bases from J, leaving 5 bases between the germline ends. Its CDR3 holds 11 amino acids, cysteine through phenylalanine. Sequencing covers 24 bases of the CDR3, shown here with the frame starting at base 1.

Using the immunoSEQ assay, multiplex PCR amplified TCR beta CDR3 regions from an average of about 1,300 ng of genomic DNA per sample. The assay corrected primer bias using a complete synthetic TCR repertoire to establish an amplification baseline. Amplicons were sequenced on the Illumina platform. The authors' pipeline ran thus. Error correction of the sequences involved clustering with frequency ratios plus a modified nearest-neighbor algorithm, after which the sequences were analyzed in the immunoSEQ Analyzer using IMGT gene definitions. TCR richness and evenness were averaged over 20 rarefaction repeats at each rarefaction depth, excluding samples with fewer sequences than the depth. Wilcoxon rank sum tests with FDR correction were used to compare relative abundances of V, D and J genes between the groups. In the blinded duplicates, the intraclass correlation was 90% to 96% for TCR richness and averaged about 76% across approximately 60 gene segments. TCRdb mirrors the immuneACCESS table, restricted to in-frame sequences. Some clones are absent from its copies; in checked studies, under half trace to an unresolved V gene, and the reason for the others is unknown. V, J and clone size derive from that table, while D and trimming were established from the DNA sequence. This sample's records show fewer than 30,000 clones. Clones ranked in the top ten supply under 20% of the sample.

This entry comes from a study of T cells in women clearing cervical HPV infection listed by TCRdb under 2018. With respect to the entire study: Cases were approximately 25 women with histologically confirmed HPV16-related CIN3 or worse, including a couple of invasive cancers. The controls were around 25 women whose single incident HPV16 infection cleared within 12 months with no development of precancer or cancer. Blood from cases was drawn at the visit where the lesion was first identified, while blood from controls was drawn once the infection was no longer detected. Among cases, blood sampling came a median of approximately 150 days after lesion detection, with an interquartile range of roughly 85 to 200 days. Since only a few of the women had HLA typing available, the possibility that HLA type was acting as a confounder could not be ruled out. Nested within Costa Rica's Guanacaste HPV Natural History Study, an exploratory proof-of-principle case-control study compared TCR repertoires across cervical HPV16 outcomes. Cases and controls were matched on age within five years and on year of sample collection. Cases had a median age of around 32 years and controls had a median age of about 41, with no significant differences in baseline characteristics. The parent cohort enrolled 9,800 or so women aged 18 or older in Guanacaste, Costa Rica, during about 1992 to 1994 and followed them for over six years. As quality controls, five blinded duplicates were added to each group, bringing the total to roughly 60 samples made up of some 50 participants and approximately 10 replicates. General findings and caveats noted by the study authors: Across sequencing depths, CIN3+ cases showed significantly higher TCR repertoire richness than controls, but evenness did not differ between the groups. The cross-sectional design could not show whether associations preceded infection or resulted from it; effector/memory subsets and HPV-specific T cells were not isolated. T-cell numbers per sample were unknown, so richness differences could reflect varying T-cell content rather than repertoire biology. Cases were distinguished from controls with an estimated AUC of roughly 0.82 by random forest classifiers combining richness and V gene abundances. Lower TRBV6-7 relative abundance was observed in cases than in controls (around 0.11% versus 0.15%; Bonferroni P = 0.0008).

Source material: blood buffy coat. The sequence was collected from a woman between 18 and 70 years old with a cervical HPV16 infection that either progressed to CIN3+ or cleared (not recorded which). The chain couples TRBV27 to TRBJ2-7, with no D gene named confidently. Partial CDR3 DNA: TGTGCCAGCAGTTTTGGGCACGAG. This yields the protein CASSFGHE. The complete CDR3 reads CASSFGHEQYF.